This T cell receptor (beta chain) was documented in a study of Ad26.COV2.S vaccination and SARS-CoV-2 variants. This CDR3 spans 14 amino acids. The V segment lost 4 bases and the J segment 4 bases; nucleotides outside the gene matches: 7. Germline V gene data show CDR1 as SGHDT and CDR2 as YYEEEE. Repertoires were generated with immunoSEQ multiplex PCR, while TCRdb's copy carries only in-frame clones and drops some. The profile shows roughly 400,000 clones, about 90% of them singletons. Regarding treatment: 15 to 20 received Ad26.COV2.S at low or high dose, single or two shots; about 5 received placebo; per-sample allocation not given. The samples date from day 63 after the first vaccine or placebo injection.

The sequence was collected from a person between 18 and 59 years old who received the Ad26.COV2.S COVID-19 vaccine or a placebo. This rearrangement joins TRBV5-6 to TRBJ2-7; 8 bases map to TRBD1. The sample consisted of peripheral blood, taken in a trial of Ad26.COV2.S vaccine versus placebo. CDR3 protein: CASSVTGGEYEQYF. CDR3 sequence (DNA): TGTGCCAGCAGCGTTACAGGGGGTGAGTACGAGCAGTACTTC.